This TCR beta chain was captured by sequencing in a study of T-cell memory formation after mild COVID-19. Across the whole study: For the most part, TCR clusters were specific to one donor. Study-level findings and limits: Later expanders leaned toward CD4+, whereas clones contracting from day 15 to 85 were balanced CD4/CD8.

MiXCR, run by TCRdb on the 5' RACE reads, gives a single entry per CDR3 protein. This table holds 150,000 to 200,000 distinct CDR3 sequences, 25% to 40% found once. As to this clonotype: Its antigen is unidentified.

The CDR3 is 13 residues long. The germline V gene has CDR1 MNHEY and CDR2 SMNVEV (reference sequence). V lost 3 bases and J lost 4, with 8 bases in between. The TCR originated in an adult woman who had mild COVID-19 (a few samples of this study predate the infection). Cell type and time point are not known. The sample consisted of PBMCs or a T cell subset sorted from them (not recorded which). The chain uses TRBV27 and TRBJ2-3; D gene ambiguous. Here the CDR3 reads CASSLIGSDTQYF. The CDR3 DNA reads TGTGCCAGCAGTTTGATCGGGTCAGATACGCAGTATTTT.